The 18 T cell receptor beta chains listed next were all sequenced from one sample in a study of control samples from healthy donors and cancer patients. Here immunoSEQ multiplex PCR was the method, and the copy in TCRdb shows in-frame clones only, minus some. The sample lists approximately 150,000 clones, 93% occurring once. Specimen: blood. The receptor source for this set is a man younger than 35 in good health.

The V gene is TRBV12-5, the J gene TRBJ2-1; weak D call: TRBD1 (5 bases). CDR3 length: 13 amino acids. The germline V and J ends were trimmed by 6 bases and 8 bases, with 14 bases remaining between them. Germline CDR1 LGHNT, CDR2 FRNRAP. The CDR3 sequence: CASGTARFDEQFF. CDR3 nucleotides: TGTGCTAGTGGGACAGCCAGGTTCGATGAGCAGTTCTTC.

The chain links TRBV19 to TRBJ2-7, with D possibly matching TRBD2 (6 bases). V was cut by 1 base and J by 2 bases, with 9 bases left in between. CDR3 length: 14 amino acids. Germline CDR1 and CDR2: LNHDA and SQIVND (reference sequence). The CDR3 loop is CASSIVGGTYEQYF. The CDR3 region has the DNA TGTGCCAGTAGTATAGTTGGCGGGACCTACGAGCAGTACTTC. Complete variable domain (other parts from reference TRBV19 and TRBJ2-7): DGGITQSPKYLFRKEGQNVTLSCEQNLNHDAMYWYRQDPGQGLRLIYYSQIVNDFQKGDIAEGYSVSREKKESFPLTVTSAQKNPTAFYLCASSIVGGTYEQYFGPGTRLTVT.

V is TRBV29-1 and J is TRBJ2-7; D remains unclear. The CDR3 is 12 residues long. CDR1 and CDR2 from the germline V gene are SQVTM and ANQGSEA. Trimming left V 5 bases short and J 5 bases short, with 13 bases between. This CDR3 is CSVTPQSDEQYF. CDR3 coding DNA: TGCAGCGTTACCCCACAGTCCGACGAGCAGTACTTC.

This clone appeared once. The J gene is TRBJ2-5, the V gene TRBV30, with 7 bases lining up with TRBD1. Trimming cost V 2 bases and J 1 base; bases outside gene matches: 1. Germline CDR1 reads GTSNPN; CDR2 reads SVGIG (reference sequence). This CDR3 has 13 residues. The CDR3, as DNA: TGTGCCTGGAGTAGGGACAGCCAAGAGACCCAGTACTTC. Protein: CAWSRDSQETQYF.

The genes are TRBV11-2 and TRBJ2-7; perhaps D is TRBD1 or TRBD2 (5 bases each). In germline, CDR1 is SGHAT, CDR2 FQNNGV. The germline V and J ends were trimmed by 1 base and 9 bases, with 16 bases remaining between them. CDR3 length: 14 residues. The CDR3 nucleotides are TGTGCCAGCAGCTTAGGGGGGATCCCGAACGGGCAGTACTTC. The encoded protein is CASSLGGIPNGQYF.

The chain employs TRBV5-1 and TRBJ2-7; D possibly corresponds to TRBD1 (6 bases). This CDR3 is 14 amino acids long. Trimming took off 0 bases at V and 2 bases at J, with 9 bases between the two ends. Germline CDR1 reads SGHRS; CDR2 reads YFSETQ. CDR3 in amino acids: CASSLAPGAYEQYF. The CDR3 DNA reads as TGCGCCAGCAGCTTGGCCCCAGGGGCCTACGAGCAGTACTTC.

CDR3 nucleotide sequence: TGTGCCAGCAGCGTACAGGGCAATGAGCAGTTCTTC. Translated: CASSVQGNEQFF. The V and J genes are TRBV9 and TRBJ2-1, with a possible D match to TRBD1 (5 bases). CDR1 is SGDLS, CDR2 YYNGEE, per germline. Trimming removed 1 base from V and 6 bases from J, with 5 bases in between. The CDR3 length is 12 residues.

V usage is TRBV5-1 and J usage is TRBJ2-5; D uncertain. The CDR3 is 14 residues long. Germline V CDR1 and CDR2: SGHRS, YFSETQ. V gave up 0 bases and J gave up 2 bases, with 8 bases separating them. CDR3 sequence reads: CASSLVHGQETQYF. DNA of the CDR3: TGCGCCAGCAGCTTGGTTCACGGTCAAGAGACCCAGTACTTC.

This clone has only one observation. The V call is TRBV30, the J call TRBJ1-1, with D unclear. The germline gives CDR1 GTSNPN, CDR2 SVGIG (reference sequence). Between the trimmed V and J ends, which lost 1 base and 0 bases, there was a span of 6 bases. CDR3 length equals 13 residues. CDR3 in DNA: TGTGCCTGGAGTGACGAAGTGAACACTGAAGCTTTCTTT. The encoded protein is CAWSDEVNTEAFF.

The genes are TRBV27 and TRBJ1-6; D not resolved. From germline, CDR1 is MNHEY and CDR2 SMNVEV (reference sequence). CDR3 size: 16 residues. V dropped 0 bases and J dropped 15 bases, with 21 bases sitting between them. In DNA form, the CDR3 reads TGTGCCAGCAGTTTATCGGGAGAGGGCCGGGAATTTTGCCTCCACTTT. This translates into CASSLSGEGREFCLHF.

This chain links TRBV11-1 with TRBJ1-1, with 9 bases aligning to TRBD1. J gave up 3 bases and V 1 base, and 6 bases lay outside the gene matches. This CDR3 contains 16 residues. The germline CDR1 and CDR2 sequences are SGHAT and FQDESV (reference sequence). The CDR3: CASSLDGQGLYTEAFF. CDR3 DNA: TGTGCCAGCAGCTTAGATGGACAGGGGCTGTACACTGAAGCTTTCTTT.

V is TRBV5-1 and J is TRBJ1-1; D uncertain. Trimming removed 2 bases from V and 3 bases from J, with 8 bases in between. CDR3 length: 13 residues. The germline V gene encodes CDR1 SGHRS and CDR2 YFSETQ. The CDR3 bases are TGCGCCAGCAGCTTTAGACAAGACACTGAAGCTTTCTTT. Translated: CASSFRQDTEAFF.

The chain is built from TRBV28 and TRBJ2-3; TRBD2 might be the D (5 bases). Germline V CDR1 and CDR2: MDHEN, SYDVKM. The CDR3 has 14 residues. Trimming took 3 bases from V and 6 from J, leaving 13 bases between them. The CDR3 nucleotides are TGTGCCAGCAGTTTCCCCGGACTGCGGGATACGCAGTATTTT. This codes for CASSFPGLRDTQYF. The full variable domain, in which reference TRBV28 and TRBJ2-3 provide the parts outside the CDR3, is DVKVTQSSRYLVKRTGEKVFLECVQDMDHENMFWYRQDPGLGLRLIYFSYDVKMKEKGDIPEGYSVSREKKERFSLILESASTNQTSMYLCASSFPGLRDTQYFGPGTRLTVL.

V and J are TRBV9 and TRBJ2-6; D is uncertain. V lost 4 bases to trimming and J lost 3 bases, with 23 bases between them. The length of the CDR3 is 19 residues. Germline values: CDR1 SGDLS, CDR2 YYNGEE. The CDR3 DNA follows: TGTGCCAGCAGCTCCCCCAAGGTTCCGGCTAAATTTGGGGCCAACGTCCTGACTTTC. It yields the protein CASSSPKVPAKFGANVLTF.

The V call is TRBV6-2 or TRBV6-3, the J call TRBJ1-2; the match to TRBD1 covers 9 bases. The CDR3 length is 15 residues. Trimming cost V 6 bases and J 4 bases; bases outside gene matches: 9. Germline CDR1 reads MNHEY; CDR2 reads SVGEGT. CDR3 nucleotides: TGTGCCAGCAGCCTACCCGGACAGGGGTCCTATGGCTACACCTTC. Encoded protein: CASSLPGQGSYGYTF.

This clone was observed a few times. The CDR3 DNA is TGTGCCAGCAGTTTATCGGGGGAGACAGGATATGGCTACACCTTC. Encoded protein: CASSLSGETGYGYTF. The chain couples TRBV6-6 to TRBJ1-2, with D possibly TRBD1 on 6 matching bases. CDR1 MNHNY and CDR2 SVGAGI come from the germline V gene (reference sequence). CDR3 length: 15 residues. The V gene lost 4 bases and the J gene lost 5 bases, with 17 bases spanning the gap.

The chain joins TRBV19 to TRBJ2-1; a weak D match, TRBD2 (7 bases). The V and J ends lost 3 bases and 6 bases respectively, with 15 bases between them. The CDR3 spans 15 residues. Germline CDR1 is LNHDA and CDR2 is SQIVND (reference sequence). The CDR3 here is CASSITGGVVNEQFF. The CDR3 nucleotides are TGTGCCAGTAGTATTACGGGGGGCGTAGTCAATGAGCAGTTCTTC.

The rearrangement links TRBV20-1 to TRBJ2-3; perhaps D is TRBD1 or TRBD2 (6 bases each). Germline assignment: CDR1 DFQATT and CDR2 SNEGSKA (reference sequence). The CDR3 loop spans 15 amino acids. Trimming left V 3 bases short and J 0 bases short, with 13 bases between. CDR3 residues: CSASHGGRSTDTQYF. Written as DNA, the CDR3 is TGCAGTGCTAGTCACGGGGGCCGTAGCACAGATACGCAGTATTTT.